One sample yielded the 21 T cell receptor beta chains listed below, sequenced in a study of cytomegalovirus exposure and HLA in healthy donors. A multiplex PCR was run with 60 Vbeta primers and 13 Jbeta primers. Sequencing was performed with immunoSEQ multiplex PCR; in TCRdb, only in-frame clones are kept and a portion is missing. The sample consists of around 140,000 clones, approximately 90% of them appearing once. Sequencing was done on a sample of PBMCs. The receptors originated from a woman in her thirties in good health and CMV-seronegative.

This clone was seen once. The chain employs TRBV7-2 and TRBJ2-7; D not resolved. This CDR3 is 14 amino acids long. V lost 1 base and J lost 1, with 8 bases in between. Germline V gene lookup returns CDR1 SGHTA and CDR2 FQGNSA. The DNA of the CDR3 is TGTGCCAGCAGCTTAGGGCCCCTTTCCTACGAGCAGTACTTC. Protein: CASSLGPLSYEQYF.

CDR3 sequence reads: CASSPPSVQETQYF. The CDR3 DNA reads TGTGCCAGCTCACCTCCCAGCGTCCAAGAGACCCAGTACTTC. The chain links TRBV18 to TRBJ2-5; the D is unclear. The CDR3 loop spans 14 amino acids. Trimming took off 3 bases at V and 1 base at J, with 9 bases between the two ends. Looked up from germline, CDR1 is KGHSH and CDR2 is LQKENI.

The chain has TRBV6-1 and TRBJ1-2, with 10 positions matching TRBD1. The V segment lost 6 bases and the J segment 8 bases; nucleotides outside the gene matches: 6. The CDR3 length is 13 residues. The V gene's germline CDR1 is MNHNS and CDR2 SASEGT. The CDR3 DNA follows: TGTGCCAGCAGGACGGGACAGGGGTACGGCTACACCTTC. Amino acid sequence: CASRTGQGYGYTF.

This chain connects TRBV27 to TRBJ2-7; 10 nucleotides agree with TRBD2. The germline V gene encodes CDR1 MNHEY and CDR2 SMNVEV (reference sequence). The CDR3 spans 16 residues. The J segment lost 3 bases and the V segment lost 6 bases, leaving 11 bases of the junction unmatched. DNA of the CDR3: TGTGCCAGCAGCCCCGGGCGCAAGCGGGGGGGCTACGAGCAGTACTTC. This gives the protein CASSPGRKRGGYEQYF.

This clone was seen once. This rearrangement joins TRBV28 to TRBJ2-1, with D possibly TRBD2 on 6 matching bases. Germline CDR1 MDHEN, CDR2 SYDVKM. CDR3 length equals 14 residues. Trimming removed 8 bases from V and 4 bases from J, with 15 bases in between. The CDR3: CASGPGLRYNEQFF. The CDR3, as DNA: TGTGCCAGCGGTCCGGGACTCCGATACAATGAGCAGTTCTTC.

V is TRBV4-2 and J is TRBJ2-1; D gene unclear. CDR3 size: 12 residues. Trimming took off 5 bases at V and 10 bases at J, with 12 bases between the two ends. Germline V gene sequence: CDR1 LGHNA, CDR2 YNFKEQ. The CDR3, as DNA: TGTGCCAGCAGCGCTCTGGGCCAAGAGCAGTTCTTC. This codes for CASSALGQEQFF.

The chain carries TRBV5-1 and TRBJ2-4; D is possibly TRBD1 (5 bases). CDR1 SGHRS and CDR2 YFSETQ come from the germline V gene. Trimming left V 4 bases short and J 11 bases short, with 19 bases between. CDR3 length: 14 amino acids. The CDR3 protein is CASSPEGVGLFQYF. DNA of the CDR3: TGCGCCAGCAGCCCTGAAGGGGTCGGGCTCTTTCAGTACTTC.

The rearrangement links TRBV7-2 to TRBJ1-2, with D perhaps matching TRBD1 (5 bases). The CDR3 is 12 residues long. Germline V gene data show CDR1 as SGHTA and CDR2 as FQGNSA. Trimming left V 4 bases short and J 3 bases short, with 6 bases between. The CDR3 loop is CASSSGYYGYTF. DNA for the CDR3: TGTGCCAGCAGCTCAGGGTACTATGGCTACACCTTC.

V usage is TRBV28 and J usage is TRBJ2-7, with D maybe TRBD1 (5 bases). Trimming took 6 bases from V and 0 from J, leaving 18 bases between them. This CDR3 spans 16 amino acids. The germline V gene has CDR1 MDHEN and CDR2 SYDVKM. The CDR3 loop reads CASSFSYLDSSYEQYF. The CDR3 coding sequence is TGTGCCAGCAGCTTCTCCTACCTCGACAGCTCCTACGAGCAGTACTTC.

The gene calls are TRBV28 and TRBJ2-5; TRBD2 matches at 15 bases. The V gene end was trimmed by 6 bases and the J gene end by 2 bases; junction bases not matched to a gene: 10. The CDR3 spans 18 residues. CDR1 MDHEN and CDR2 SYDVKM come from the germline V gene. In DNA, the CDR3 is TGTGCCAGCAGGGGGGGACTAGCGGGGGGCAATATACAAGAGACCCAGTACTTC. Amino acid sequence: CASRGGLAGGNIQETQYF.

This clone was recorded once. This chain uses TRBV4-1 with TRBJ2-6; D gene ambiguous. Germline CDR1 and CDR2: MGHRA and YSYEKL. V lost 1 base to trimming and J lost 4 bases, with 11 bases between them. The CDR3 contains 16 residues. The CDR3 region is CASSQGSLLGANVLTF. As DNA, the CDR3 is TGCGCCAGCAGCCAAGGGAGCCTTTTGGGGGCCAACGTCCTGACTTTC.

The genes are TRBV5-1 and TRBJ1-1; D ambiguous. Germline values: CDR1 SGHRS, CDR2 YFSETQ. The CDR3 is 13 residues long. Trimming removed 2 bases at V and 1 base at J, with 6 bases between. Written as DNA, the CDR3 is TGCGCCAGCAGCTTTTCGAGGAACACTGAAGCTTTCTTT. Residues: CASSFSRNTEAFF. The complete variable domain, with remaining parts taken from reference TRBV5-1 and TRBJ1-1, reads KAGVTQTPRYLIKTRGQQVTLSCSPISGHRSVSWYQQTPGQGLQFLFEYFSETQRNKGNFPGRFSGRQFSNSRSEMNVSTLELGDSALYLCASSFSRNTEAFFGQGTRLTVV.

This chain uses TRBV4-3 with TRBJ1-6; 9 bases agree with TRBD1. There are 18 residues in the CDR3. Looked up from germline, CDR1 is LGHNA and CDR2 is YSLEER. The trim removed 1 base at V and 13 bases at J, leaving 17 bases unmatched. In nucleotides, the CDR3 is TGCGCCAGCAGCCAAGGCCCCCTTTTACAGGGGGCGCCGAACCCCCTCCACTTT. Its protein is CASSQGPLLQGAPNPLHF.

The genes are TRBV30 and TRBJ1-1; D is unresolved. The CDR3 consists of 11 residues. Trimming removed 2 bases at V and 4 bases at J, with 5 bases between. Per germline, CDR1 GTSNPN and CDR2 SVGIG (reference sequence). CDR3 in amino acids: CAWSLSTEAFF. CDR3 in DNA: TGTGCCTGGAGTCTGTCCACTGAAGCTTTCTTT.

V and J are TRBV4-1 and TRBJ1-1; TRBD1 is a possible D gene (5 bases). The V end lost 0 bases, the J end lost 7 bases, and 12 bases lay between the germline ends. This CDR3 region has 14 residues. The V gene's germline CDR1 is MGHRA and CDR2 YSYEKL. The CDR3 here is CASSQEEGRGEAFF. CDR3 DNA sequence: TGCGCCAGCAGCCAAGAGGAGGGGAGGGGTGAAGCTTTCTTT.

DNA of the CDR3: TGTGCCAGCAGTTTGCGGCTCGAAAACATTCAGTACTTC. Protein: CASSLRLENIQYF. The rearrangement uses TRBV28 and TRBJ2-4; D uncertain. Germline assignment: CDR1 MDHEN and CDR2 SYDVKM. The CDR3 has 13 amino acids. The ends were cut back, 3 bases at V and 5 bases at J, with 8 bases in the middle.

V usage is TRBV9 and J usage is TRBJ2-5, with unresolved D. The V gene's germline CDR1 is SGDLS and CDR2 YYNGEE. Trimming stripped 0 bases from V and 6 bases from J, with 12 bases between. The CDR3 sequence is 14 residues long. CDR3 residues: CASSVAGEMKTQYF. In nucleotides, the CDR3 is TGTGCCAGCAGCGTAGCTGGAGAGATGAAGACCCAGTACTTC.

This chain connects TRBV5-5 to TRBJ2-2; TRBD2 matches at 8 bases. CDR1 and CDR2 (germline): SGHKS, YYEKEE (reference sequence). CDR3 length equals 16 residues. After removal of 1 base from V and 5 bases from J, the junction contained 7 bases not matched to a gene. CDR3 coding DNA: TGTGCCAGCAGCTTGACGGGGGGGCCATCGACCGGGGAGCTGTTTTTT. The encoded protein is CASSLTGGPSTGELFF. The full variable domain, completed using reference TRBV5-5 and TRBJ2-2, is DAGVTQSPTHLIKTRGQQVTLRCSPISGHKSVSWYQQVLGQGPQFIFQYYEKEERGRGNFPDRFSARQFPNYSSELNVNALLLGDSALYLCASSLTGGPSTGELFFGEGSRLTVL.

The chain uses TRBV19 and TRBJ1-1, with 8 bases identical to TRBD1. The CDR3 covers 12 residues. Germline CDR1 LNHDA, CDR2 SQIVND (reference sequence). After removal of 8 bases from V and 6 bases from J, the junction contained 5 bases not matched to a gene. CDR3 loop: CASRQGLAEAFF. The CDR3 DNA reads TGTGCCAGTCGACAGGGGTTAGCTGAAGCTTTCTTT.

This clone was picked up one time. The gene calls are TRBV4-1 and TRBJ2-4; 10 nucleotides agree with TRBD2. Germline trimming cut 1 base from V and 2 bases from J; bases unmatched to any gene: 8. The germline CDR1 and CDR2 sequences are MGHRA and YSYEKL. The CDR3 is made up of 18 amino acids. CDR3 protein: CASSQGPLAGVTKNIQYF. CDR3 nucleotides: TGCGCCAGCAGCCAAGGTCCCCTAGCGGGGGTAACCAAAAACATTCAGTACTTC.

V and J are TRBV4-1 and TRBJ2-7; 8 bases are shared with TRBD1. The germline gives CDR1 MGHRA, CDR2 YSYEKL. The V gene end was trimmed by 2 bases and the J gene end by 0 bases; junction bases not matched to a gene: 12. The CDR3 extends over 18 amino acids. The CDR3 protein is CASSQPGQETLFSYEQYF. The DNA of the CDR3 is TGCGCCAGCAGCCAACCGGGACAGGAAACCCTTTTCTCCTACGAGCAGTACTTC.